Listed here are 25 T cell receptor beta chains from one sample, sequenced in a study of PD-1 blockade in classical Hodgkin lymphoma. Time point noted: cycle 4 day 1 (C4D1), after 6 weeks of nivolumab. In every patient, relapse followed autologous stem cell transplantation, while exposure to brentuximab vedotin differed. The study purified CD4+ T cells from thawed PBMCs using magnetic negative selection. Generated by immunoSEQ multiplex PCR, the TCRdb table keeps only in-frame clones and is missing some. Among about 27,000 clones listed, about 85% were seen once. Source: CD4+ T cells from blood, taken before the fourth cycle of nivolumab. The source of these receptors is a human donor with classical Hodgkin lymphoma.

The J gene is TRBJ2-5, the V gene TRBV11-2, with D possibly matching TRBD2 (5 bases). Germline loops: CDR1 SGHAT, CDR2 FQNNGV. The CDR3 has 14 amino acids. V was cut by 0 bases and J by 4 bases, with 9 bases left in between. The CDR3 region has the DNA TGTGCCAGCAGCTTAGAGGGAGTAGGAGAGACCCAGTACTTC. Translating gives CASSLEGVGETQYF.

The chain combines TRBV15 with TRBJ1-4; a possible D gene is TRBD1 (5 bases). Trimming removed 0 bases from V and 8 bases from J, with 13 bases in between. This CDR3 is built from 15 residues. Germline V gene sequence: CDR1 LNHNV, CDR2 YYDKDF (reference sequence). In DNA form, the CDR3 reads TGTGCCACCAGCAGAGAGGGGGGTATGGAGGAAAAACTGTTTTTT. Protein product: CATSREGGMEEKLFF.

This chain uses TRBV7-9 with TRBJ1-4; maybe TRBD1 (6 bases). Germline CDR1 and CDR2: SEHNR and FQNEAQ (reference sequence). CDR3 length equals 15 residues. V dropped 4 bases and J dropped 1 base, with 10 bases sitting between them. The CDR3 loop is CASSSKGETNEKLFF. The CDR3 bases are TGTGCCAGCAGCTCCAAGGGGGAAACTAATGAAAAACTGTTTTTT.

This chain joins TRBV19 and TRBJ2-3; 13 nucleotides align to TRBD2. Germline loops: CDR1 LNHDA, CDR2 SQIVND (reference sequence). CDR3 length: 19 amino acids. The V and J ends lost 5 bases and 1 base, in that order; junction bases with no gene match: 12. This CDR3 is CASSPSPPGLAGGTDTQYF. DNA of the CDR3: TGTGCCAGTAGTCCATCACCACCCGGACTAGCGGGAGGCACAGATACGCAGTATTTT.

The rearrangement uses TRBV30 and TRBJ2-2, with 14 bases matching TRBD2. V shed 8 bases, J shed 7 bases, and the junction held 6 bases outside the gene matches. Germline V gene lookup returns CDR1 GTSNPN and CDR2 SVGIG (reference sequence). The CDR3 runs 14 residues. This chain's CDR3 is CARGLAGVGGELFF. CDR3 sequence (DNA): TGTGCCCGGGGACTAGCGGGAGTCGGCGGGGAGCTGTTTTTT. Based on the CDR3 plus reference TRBV30 and TRBJ2-2, the full variable domain is SQTIHQWPATLVQPVGSPLSLECTVEGTSNPNLYWYRQAAGRGLQLLFYSVGIGQISSEVPQNLSASRPQDRQFILSSKKLLLSDSGFYLCARGLAGVGGELFFGEGSRLTVL.

This chain connects TRBV11-2 to TRBJ1-1; D ambiguous. V lost 7 bases and J 4 bases, leaving 13 bases between the germline ends. The CDR3 spans 13 residues. The germline CDR1 and CDR2 sequences are SGHAT and FQNNGV. The CDR3 loop is CASTGFWGTEAFF. CDR3 sequence (DNA): TGTGCCAGCACGGGTTTTTGGGGCACTGAAGCTTTCTTT.

The V and J genes are TRBV19 and TRBJ1-1; 8 bases agree with TRBD1. This CDR3 is 16 amino acids long. Unmatched junction bases numbered 17, after V lost 8 bases and J lost 6 bases. CDR1 LNHDA and CDR2 SQIVND come from the germline V gene (reference sequence). DNA of the CDR3: TGTGCCAGTGTTTTCCGGGACAGGCACCTGTACGCTGAAGCTTTCTTT. It specifies CASVFRDRHLYAEAFF.

This clone was found once. Here the CDR3 DNA reads TGTGCCTGGAGTGTACGAGACACCCTCCCCACTGAAGCTTTCTTT. Translating it yields CAWSVRDTLPTEAFF. This chain links TRBV30 with TRBJ1-1; no clear D gene. Germline CDR1 GTSNPN, CDR2 SVGIG (reference sequence). The CDR3 contains 15 residues. V was clipped by 0 bases and J by 4 bases, with 15 bases between them.

The chain carries TRBV6-5 and TRBJ2-3; D might be TRBD2 (6 bases). Germline loops: CDR1 MNHEY, CDR2 SVGAGI. Trimming removed 4 bases from V and 3 bases from J, with 11 bases in between. This CDR3 is built from 14 residues. DNA of the CDR3: TGTGCCAGCAGTTCACGGGGGACTACAGATACGCAGTATTTT. Its translation: CASSSRGTTDTQYF.

On this clone: One end of the junction is discordant with germline, which a read error may explain. V gene TRBV7-9 combines with J gene TRBJ1-1, with unresolved D. Germline V lookup: CDR1 SEHNR, CDR2 FQNEAQ (reference sequence). The length of the CDR3 is 15 residues. The CDR3: CAGSLAQDRNTEAFF. CDR3 coding DNA: TGTGCCGGCAGCTTAGCGCAAGACCGGAACACTGAAGCTTTCTTT.

The chain joins TRBV7-9 to TRBJ2-3, with a weak D call TRBD2 (5 bases). Germline CDR1 is SEHNR and CDR2 is FQNEAQ (reference sequence). The CDR3 spans 16 residues. Trimming took 3 bases from V and 3 from J, leaving 16 bases between them. CDR3 region: CASSLNSGSMTDTQYF. The CDR3 nucleotides read TGTGCCAGCAGCTTGAACAGCGGTTCCATGACAGATACGCAGTATTTT.

This rearrangement joins TRBV29-1 to TRBJ2-7; the match to TRBD1 covers 11 bases. J gave up 2 bases and V 4 bases, and 13 bases lay outside the gene matches. Germline loops: CDR1 SQVTM, CDR2 ANQGSEA. The CDR3 runs 17 residues. The CDR3 nucleotides read TGCAGCGTTGCGGGGGACAGGGGGTCTCCGGGAACCTACGAGCAGTACTTC. Translation gives CSVAGDRGSPGTYEQYF.

This clone appeared a single time. The chain has TRBV5-8 and TRBJ2-1; no clear D. Looked up from germline, CDR1 is SGHTS and CDR2 is YDEGEE. The CDR3 sequence is 15 residues long. Trimming removed 4 bases from V and 1 base from J, with 12 bases in between. CDR3 in DNA: TGTGCCAGCAGCCCCCGTTCCACGTCCTACAATGAGCAGTTCTTC. Translation: CASSPRSTSYNEQFF.

The chain employs TRBV4-2 and TRBJ2-1; D not certain. Per the germline V gene, CDR1 is LGHNA and CDR2 is YNFKEQ. Trimming cost V 1 base and J 10 bases, with 17 bases left between them. The CDR3 is 15 residues long. In DNA, the CDR3 is TGTGCCAGCAGCCAAGGCCCCGGGTCCCCAGAAGAGCAGTTCTTC. Its protein product is CASSQGPGSPEEQFF.

The rearrangement uses TRBV19 and TRBJ2-2, with 10 bases lining up with TRBD1. Germline CDR1 LNHDA, CDR2 SQIVND (reference sequence). The CDR3 has 17 amino acids. The V gene end was trimmed by 5 bases and the J gene end by 6 bases; junction bases not matched to a gene: 12. CDR3 loop: CASSADRGRIIPGELFF. CDR3 in DNA: TGTGCCAGTAGTGCTGACAGGGGGCGGATCATCCCCGGGGAGCTGTTTTTT.

The genes are TRBV10-2 and TRBJ2-6; no clear D. Germline V gene sequence: CDR1 WSHSY, CDR2 SAAADI. The CDR3 has 13 amino acids. V was cut by 2 bases and J by 3 bases, with 2 bases left in between. DNA for the CDR3: TGCGCCAGCAGTGAGATTGGGGCCAACGTCCTGACTTTC. It translates to CASSEIGANVLTF.

This clone is a singleton in its sample. This chain uses TRBV6-1 with TRBJ1-4; no clear D. Germline values: CDR1 MNHNS, CDR2 SASEGT. There are 15 residues in the CDR3. Trimming removed 10 bases at V and 0 bases at J, with 15 bases between. The CDR3 is CAIRPKGATNEKLFF. The CDR3 DNA follows: TGTGCCATACGGCCCAAGGGAGCAACTAATGAAAAACTGTTTTTT.

This chain links TRBV5-1 with TRBJ2-5; D remains ambiguous. CDR3 length equals 13 residues. Germline V gene lookup returns CDR1 SGHRS and CDR2 YFSETQ. Trimming took 3 bases from V and 2 from J, leaving 8 bases between them. In nucleotides, the CDR3 is TGCGCCAGCAGCTGGATAGCACAAGAGACCCAGTACTTC. It translates to CASSWIAQETQYF.

The rearrangement links TRBV2 to TRBJ1-2; D is ambiguous. Germline lookup yields CDR1 SNHLY and CDR2 FYNNEI. Trimming removed 2 bases at V and 2 bases at J, with 0 bases between. CDR3 length: 11 residues. For the CDR3, the DNA is TGTGCCAGCAGTGAAAACTATGGCTACACCTTC. Its protein product is CASSENYGYTF. The variable domain in full, with the rest retrieved from reference TRBV2 and TRBJ1-2, is EPEVTQTPSHQVTQMGQEVILRCVPISNHLYFYWYRQILGQKVEFLVSFYNNEISEKSEIFDDQFSVERPDGSNFTLKIRSTKLEDSAMYFCASSENYGYTFGSGTRLTVV.

The chain joins TRBV12-5 to TRBJ2-2; 10 bases agree with TRBD2. Unmatched junction bases numbered 13, after V lost 6 bases and J lost 6 bases. The germline V gene has CDR1 LGHNT and CDR2 FRNRAP. The CDR3 covers 17 residues. The CDR3 sequence is CASGPGTLTSGPGELFF. The CDR3 bases are TGTGCTAGTGGCCCAGGAACTTTGACTAGCGGGCCCGGGGAGCTGTTTTTT.

The rearrangement links TRBV4-3 to TRBJ2-1, with 12 nucleotides matching TRBD2. After removal of 0 bases from V and 8 bases from J, the junction contained 14 bases not matched to a gene. Germline CDR1 is LGHNA and CDR2 is YSLEER. The CDR3 contains 19 residues. Written as DNA, the CDR3 is TGCGCCAGCAGCCAAGAGGGAGGGCTAGCGGGAGGGAAGGGCGATGAGCAGTTCTTC. Translating gives CASSQEGGLAGGKGDEQFF.

This sequence joins TRBV6-5 and TRBJ2-7; D may correspond to TRBD1 or TRBD2 (5 bases each). Germline CDR1 MNHEY, CDR2 SVGAGI. Trimming removed 5 bases at V and 2 bases at J, with 16 bases between. This CDR3 has 15 amino acids. Here the CDR3 reads CASSPGTFEAYEQYF. In DNA, the CDR3 is TGTGCCAGCAGTCCCGGGACCTTCGAAGCCTACGAGCAGTACTTC.

The chain combines TRBV18 with TRBJ2-6, with 11 bases aligning to TRBD1. With V trimmed by 6 bases and J by 0 bases, 10 bases remained unmatched. This CDR3 is 19 amino acids long. CDR1 KGHSH and CDR2 LQKENI come from the germline V gene. The CDR3 here is CASSPISGTGGSGANVLTF. The CDR3 DNA reads as TGTGCCAGCTCGCCAATTTCCGGGACAGGGGGCTCTGGGGCCAACGTCCTGACTTTC.

The chain carries TRBV6-6 and TRBJ1-1, with a weak D call TRBD1 (6 bases). The ends were cut back, 2 bases at V and 1 base at J, with 8 bases in the middle. Germline V gene lookup returns CDR1 MNHNY and CDR2 SVGAGI (reference sequence). This CDR3 has 14 residues. CDR3 bases: TGTGCCAGCAGTTACCCGGGGGCGAACACTGAAGCTTTCTTT. Its translation is CASSYPGANTEAFF.

V and J are TRBV5-4 and TRBJ2-7; the D gene is possibly TRBD2 (6 bases). This CDR3 is built from 13 residues. Germline CDR1 and CDR2: SGHNT and YYREEE (reference sequence). V lost 3 bases to trimming and J lost 3 bases, with 10 bases between them. CDR3 bases: TGTGCCAGCAGCTCTTGGGGGGTCTACGAGCAGTACTTC. Encoded protein: CASSSWGVYEQYF.